The clone carrying this TCR beta chain occurred a few times. Its antigen is unknown. These data come from a study of blood T cells in healthy people across ages. Study results and caveats: While age rose, TCR beta diversity per million T cells dropped in a roughly linear way.

The authors ran a second PCR of roughly 6 to 12 cycles using a sample-barcoded 5' primer and a J-beta primer mix. In TCRdb, the 5' RACE reads were re-called with MiXCR into one record per CDR3 protein. The table records 700,000 to 800,000 distinct CDR3 sequences, roughly 45% of them present only once. This CDR3 spans 17 amino acids. J lost 2 bases, V lost 2 bases, and 3 bases had no gene match. From germline, CDR1 is MNHEY and CDR2 SVGAGI. The rearrangement joins TRBV6-5 to TRBJ2-6; 10 positions match TRBD1. The material sequenced was blood. The sequence came from an older woman in good health. CDR3 amino acids: CASSYGTGVAGANVLTF. The CDR3 nucleotides are TGTGCCAGCAGTTACGGGACAGGGGTAGCTGGGGCCAACGTCCTGACTTTC.